The 32 T cell receptor beta chains presented below share a single source sample, sequenced in a study of blood T cells in healthy people across ages. Then a second PCR, running roughly 7 to 11 cycles, was carried out with a sample-barcoded 5' primer and a J-beta primer mix. TCRdb recomputed calls from the 5' RACE reads with MiXCR, one row per CDR3 protein. The table includes roughly 800,000 distinct CDR3 sequences, roughly 50% detected once. Sample: blood. Source of these receptors: a man aged 30-40 years in good health.

The chain uses TRBV20-1 and TRBJ2-4; D tentatively reads TRBD1 or TRBD2 (5 bases each). CDR1 and CDR2 from the germline V gene are DFQATT and SNEGSKA (reference sequence). Trimming left V 3 bases short and J 13 bases short, with 13 bases between. The CDR3 has 11 amino acids. The CDR3 DNA reads as TGCAGTGCTAGCCGCAGCGAGGGGCAGTACTTC. It is translated as CSASRSEGQYF.

V and J are TRBV4-2 and TRBJ2-1, with D perhaps matching TRBD2 (5 bases). This CDR3 region has 14 residues. Trimming removed 4 bases at V and 4 bases at J, with 11 bases between. From germline, CDR1 is LGHNA and CDR2 YNFKEQ. As DNA, the CDR3 is TGTGCCAGCAGCCCCGCTTCGGGGTACAATGAGCAGTTCTTC. Its protein product is CASSPASGYNEQFF.

The J gene is TRBJ1-2, the V gene TRBV25-1; 8 bases map to TRBD1. The germline V gene has CDR1 MGHDK and CDR2 SYGVNS. Trimming took 8 bases from V and 5 from J; bases not matched to a gene: 10. The CDR3 loop spans 14 amino acids. CDR3 in amino acids: CASGGQGTGYGYTF. CDR3 bases: TGTGCCAGCGGGGGACAAGGGACAGGATATGGCTACACCTTC.

The chain employs TRBV14 and TRBJ2-7, with D possibly matching TRBD2 (5 bases). CDR3 length: 13 residues. Germline V CDR1 and CDR2: SGHDN, FVKESK. V lost 0 bases and J lost 7, with 10 bases in between. CDR3 in DNA: TGTGCCAGCAGCCAAGATGTTAGCGATGAGCAGTACTTC. Amino acid sequence: CASSQDVSDEQYF.

The chain's CDR3 is CASSIGTVHETQYF. CDR3 nucleotide sequence: TGTGCCAGCAGCATAGGGACAGTTCACGAGACCCAGTACTTC. The chain uses TRBV7-7 and TRBJ2-5; 7 bases match TRBD1. Germline-derived CDR1 and CDR2 are SSHAT and FNYEAQ (reference sequence). With V trimmed by 5 bases and J by 5 bases, 8 bases remained unmatched. The CDR3 has 14 amino acids.

This clonotype was observed once. The V gene is TRBV20-1, the J gene TRBJ2-7, with D uncertain. The CDR3 covers 14 residues. V dropped 0 bases and J dropped 3 bases, with 12 bases sitting between them. Germline V gene lookup returns CDR1 DFQATT and CDR2 SNEGSKA (reference sequence). The CDR3 loop is CSAREARGVYEQYF. In DNA, the CDR3 is TGCAGTGCTAGAGAGGCAAGAGGAGTCTACGAGCAGTACTTC.

This rearrangement joins TRBV6-6 to TRBJ2-7; D might be TRBD2 (7 bases). V dropped 9 bases and J dropped 5 bases, with 17 bases sitting between them. Germline CDR1 MNHNY, CDR2 SVGAGI (reference sequence). The CDR3 is 13 amino acids. The CDR3 here is CASTFGGGDEQYF. DNA for the CDR3: TGTGCCAGTACCTTTGGGGGGGGCGACGAGCAGTACTTC.

Only a few counts were recorded for this clonotype. V usage is TRBV10-3 and J usage is TRBJ1-2; TRBD1 matches at 9 bases. CDR1 is ENHRY and CDR2 is SYGVKD in the germline V gene. The CDR3 length is 12 residues. The junction had 2 bases not matched to a gene; V was cut back by 4 bases and J by 8 bases. The CDR3 here is CAISVTGGGYTF. CDR3 in DNA: TGTGCCATCAGTGTCACAGGGGGCGGCTACACCTTC.

The chain employs TRBV18 and TRBJ2-1, with D possibly matching TRBD1 (6 bases). This CDR3 has 14 amino acids. Trimming removed 6 bases from V and 7 bases from J, with 16 bases in between. The V gene's germline CDR1 is KGHSH and CDR2 LQKENI. Written as DNA, the CDR3 is TGTGCCAGCTCTCCTCCGGGACAAACTAATGAGCAGTTCTTC. Encoded protein: CASSPPGQTNEQFF.

This chain uses TRBV4-2 with TRBJ2-1, with 9 bases that match TRBD2. Per the germline V gene, CDR1 is LGHNA and CDR2 is YNFKEQ. The CDR3 loop spans 14 amino acids. Trimming at V came to 1 base and at J to 9 bases, leaving 4 bases not matched to a gene. The CDR3 nucleotides are TGTGCCAGCAGCCAAGGAGCGGGGGGACGTGAGCAGTTCTTC. This codes for CASSQGAGGREQFF.

The genes are TRBV18 and TRBJ1-1, with D unclear. V lost 3 bases and J 7 bases, leaving 6 bases between the germline ends. CDR1 KGHSH and CDR2 LQKENI come from the germline V gene. The CDR3 runs to 11 residues. Here the CDR3 reads CASSPGIEAFF. The DNA for the CDR3 is TGTGCCAGCTCACCCGGGATTGAAGCTTTCTTT.

V gene TRBV29-1 combines with J gene TRBJ2-2, with TRBD1 as a possible D gene (6 bases). Deletions cut 5 bases from V and 6 bases from J, with 19 bases between. Germline V gene lookup returns CDR1 SQVTM and CDR2 ANQGSEA. The CDR3 has 15 amino acids. This chain's CDR3 is CSVSVGGGPAGELFF. Here the CDR3 DNA reads TGCAGCGTTTCCGTAGGGGGTGGTCCTGCCGGGGAGCTGTTTTTT.

This chain links TRBV10-3 with TRBJ2-5; TRBD1 is a possible D gene (6 bases). V gave up 2 bases and J gave up 4 bases, with 11 bases separating them. From germline, CDR1 is ENHRY and CDR2 SYGVKD. CDR3 size: 14 residues. The CDR3 protein is CAISEGTGSETQYF. The CDR3 nucleotides are TGTGCCATCAGTGAGGGAACAGGGTCAGAGACCCAGTACTTC.

The chain uses TRBV7-9 and TRBJ1-3; D not certain. CDR1 is SEHNR, CDR2 FQNEAQ, per germline (reference sequence). The CDR3 covers 13 residues. The ends were cut back, 5 bases at V and 7 bases at J, with 12 bases in the middle. In DNA, the CDR3 is TGTGCCAGCAGCCCCGGGCCGAGGAACACCATATATTTT. Amino acid sequence: CASSPGPRNTIYF.

The chain recombines TRBV12-3 or TRBV12-4 with TRBJ2-7; D may be TRBD2 (5 bases). There are 15 residues in the CDR3. Between the trimmed V and J ends, which lost 0 bases and 0 bases, there was a span of 9 bases. The CDR3 DNA follows: TGTGCCAGCAGTTTAGCGCTGGGGAGCTCCTACGAGCAGTACTTC. This sequence encodes CASSLALGSSYEQYF.

Note on this clonotype: A read error may produce the germline difference seen at one junction end. The rearrangement links TRBV7-2 to TRBJ2-7; a weak D match, TRBD2 (6 bases). The CDR3 has 12 residues. CDR1 and CDR2 (germline): SGHTA, FQGNSA. This CDR3 is CAISRGKNEQYF. CDR3 nucleotide sequence: TGTGCCATCAGCCGGGGGAAGAACGAGCAGTACTTC.

The V and J genes are TRBV4-2 and TRBJ2-1; D uncertain. Trimming cost V 1 base and J 2 bases, with 9 bases left between them. The CDR3 runs to 15 residues. Germline V lookup: CDR1 LGHNA, CDR2 YNFKEQ. Here the CDR3 reads CASSQGGGTYNEQFF. CDR3 sequence (DNA): TGTGCCAGCAGCCAAGGCGGCGGAACCTACAATGAGCAGTTCTTC.

The rearrangement links TRBV20-1 to TRBJ2-5; D may be TRBD2 (6 bases). Germline CDR1 reads DFQATT; CDR2 reads SNEGSKA (reference sequence). The ends were cut back, 1 base at V and 5 bases at J, with 20 bases in the middle. The CDR3 consists of 16 residues. CDR3 in DNA: TGCAGTGCTAGAGGCCTGACTAGACCTAGAGAGGAGACCCAGTACTTC. Protein sequence: CSARGLTRPREETQYF.

The chain is built from TRBV7-2 and TRBJ2-1, with D perhaps matching TRBD2 (6 bases). Trimming stripped 5 bases from V and 14 bases from J, with 13 bases between. Germline V gene lookup returns CDR1 SGHTA and CDR2 FQGNSA. CDR3 size: 11 residues. CDR3 in DNA: TGTGCCAGCAGCCGCGGGGAGCAGGAGTTCTTC. Amino acids: CASSRGEQEFF.

The chain links TRBV20-1 to TRBJ2-3; D is possibly TRBD1 or TRBD2 (5 bases each). This CDR3 comprises 15 residues. Trimming removed 6 bases at V and 0 bases at J, with 16 bases between. Germline-derived CDR1 and CDR2 are DFQATT and SNEGSKA (reference sequence). The CDR3 spells CSAGARGSSTDTQYF. In nucleotides, the CDR3 is TGCAGTGCCGGGGCCCGCGGGTCCAGCACAGATACGCAGTATTTT.

V is TRBV20-1 and J is TRBJ2-4; possibly TRBD1 for D (5 bases). The DNA end lines up better with TRBJ2-5; the J call may be wrong. The CDR3 loop spans 14 amino acids. Germline V lookup: CDR1 DFQATT, CDR2 SNEGSKA (reference sequence). The CDR3 spells CSAGYQGLGETQYF. The CDR3 DNA reads TGCAGTGCCGGATACCAGGGTTTAGGGGAGACCCAGTACTTC.

This clonotype was observed once. V gene TRBV20-1 combines with J gene TRBJ2-5; D possibly corresponds to TRBD2 (5 bases). The CDR3 is 12 amino acids. Germline CDR1 DFQATT, CDR2 SNEGSKA (reference sequence). Trimming cost V 1 base and J 11 bases, with 14 bases left between them. CDR3 in DNA: TGCAGTGCTAGAGGTCTCGCAGCGGAGCAGTACTTC. Residues: CSARGLAAEQYF.

The chain is built from TRBV5-1 and TRBJ2-5; D ambiguous. V was trimmed by 4 bases and J by 4 bases, leaving 17 bases between them. CDR1 and CDR2 from the germline V gene are SGHRS and YFSETQ. The CDR3 contains 15 residues. The CDR3 here is CASSPTGQIAETQYF. As DNA, the CDR3 is TGCGCCAGCAGCCCCACCGGCCAAATCGCAGAGACCCAGTACTTC.

This clonotype appeared a few times. The chain has TRBV5-4 and TRBJ2-5; D is unclear. The J call may not be correct, given that the DNA end is closer to TRBJ2-7. Germline CDR1 is SGHNT and CDR2 is YYREEE (reference sequence). There are 13 residues in the CDR3. CDR3 DNA sequence: TGTGCCAGCAGCTTGAATCGGCCCTCCGAGCAGTACTTC. Its translation is CASSLNRPSEQYF.

The V gene is TRBV20-1, the J gene TRBJ1-5; possible D gene TRBD1, 5 bases. This CDR3 comprises 15 residues. Germline values: CDR1 DFQATT, CDR2 SNEGSKA (reference sequence). The ends were cut back, 3 bases at V and 4 bases at J, with 16 bases in the middle. CDR3 residues: CSASPPSEGNQPQHF. The CDR3, as DNA: TGCAGTGCTAGTCCCCCCTCTGAGGGGAATCAGCCCCAGCATTTT.

CDR3: CASSLERTGVTDTQYF. The CDR3 DNA sequence: TGTGCCAGCAGCTTAGAGCGGACAGGGGTCACAGATACGCAGTATTTT. V is TRBV7-2 and J is TRBJ2-3; 9 nucleotides line up with TRBD1. The CDR3 covers 16 residues. Losses at the gene ends were 1 base for V and 2 bases for J; bases not matched to a gene: 4. The germline CDR1 and CDR2 sequences are SGHTA and FQGNSA.

This clonotype was observed a few times. The chain uses TRBV6-4 and TRBJ2-4; D is perhaps TRBD2 (6 bases). The J call could be wrong; TRBJ2-7 is a better fit for the DNA end. In germline, CDR1 is MRHNA, CDR2 SNTAGT. CDR3 length: 13 residues. CDR3 nucleotide sequence: TGTGCCAGCAGTCGTTTCGGGGGCTACGAGCAGTACTTC. This translates into CASSRFGGYEQYF.

This clonotype came up a few times. The chain is built from TRBV18 and TRBJ2-6; D perhaps matches TRBD1 (5 bases). The CDR3 is 16 residues long. V gave up 6 bases and J gave up 0 bases, with 12 bases separating them. Germline values: CDR1 KGHSH, CDR2 LQKENI. CDR3: CASSRERISGANVLTF. The CDR3 DNA reads TGTGCCAGCTCCAGGGAACGAATCTCTGGGGCCAACGTCCTGACTTTC.

The gene calls are TRBV20-1 and TRBJ2-3; 9 nucleotides agree with TRBD2. CDR1 and CDR2 from the germline V gene are DFQATT and SNEGSKA (reference sequence). CDR3 size: 12 residues. This chain's CDR3 is CRAGGSTDTQYF. CDR3 in DNA: TGCAGAGCGGGAGGAAGCACAGATACGCAGTATTTT.

V usage is TRBV4-3 and J usage is TRBJ2-3; tentatively, D is TRBD2 (5 bases). Germline V CDR1 and CDR2: LGHNA, YSLEER. The V gene lost 4 bases and the J gene lost 4 bases, with 12 bases spanning the gap. CDR3 length: 14 residues. This CDR3 is CASSRTPTADTQYF. In nucleotides, the CDR3 is TGCGCCAGCAGCCGGACTCCAACGGCAGATACGCAGTATTTT.

This clonotype was picked up a small number of times. The chain carries TRBV10-3 and TRBJ2-5; possibly TRBD1 for D (6 bases). The germline V gene encodes CDR1 ENHRY and CDR2 SYGVKD. The CDR3 covers 15 residues. V was shortened by 3 bases and J by 5 bases, with 16 bases between the two germline ends. The CDR3 here is CAISDNREGFETQYF. CDR3 bases: TGTGCCATCAGTGACAACAGGGAAGGGTTTGAGACCCAGTACTTC.

This chain uses TRBV27 with TRBJ2-3; D remains ambiguous. This CDR3 is built from 16 residues. Germline CDR1 reads MNHEY; CDR2 reads SMNVEV (reference sequence). V was shortened by 2 bases and J by 0 bases, with 12 bases between the two germline ends. The CDR3 DNA reads TGTGCCAGCAGTTTAAGAGAGGAAATGAGCACAGATACGCAGTATTTT. Residues: CASSLREEMSTDTQYF.